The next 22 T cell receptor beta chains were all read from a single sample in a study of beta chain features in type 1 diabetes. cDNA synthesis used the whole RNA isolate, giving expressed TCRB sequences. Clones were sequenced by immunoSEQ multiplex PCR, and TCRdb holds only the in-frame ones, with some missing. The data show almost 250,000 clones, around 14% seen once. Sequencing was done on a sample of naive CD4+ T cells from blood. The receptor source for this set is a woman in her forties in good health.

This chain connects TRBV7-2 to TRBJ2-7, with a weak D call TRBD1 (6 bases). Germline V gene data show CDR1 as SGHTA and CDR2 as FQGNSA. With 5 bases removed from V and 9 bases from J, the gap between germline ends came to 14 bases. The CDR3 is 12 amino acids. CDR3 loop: CASSQQGVGQYF. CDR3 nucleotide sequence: TGTGCCAGCAGCCAACAGGGAGTGGGGCAGTACTTC.

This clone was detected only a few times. Here the CDR3 reads CASSLGAILSGELFF. CDR3 bases: TGTGCCAGCAGCTTAGGCGCTATCCTATCCGGGGAGCTGTTTTTT. The rearrangement joins TRBV7-8 to TRBJ2-2, with no clear D. The CDR3 has 15 residues. The V gene lost 1 base and the J gene lost 6 bases, with 12 bases spanning the gap. CDR1 SGHVS and CDR2 FQNEAQ come from the germline V gene.

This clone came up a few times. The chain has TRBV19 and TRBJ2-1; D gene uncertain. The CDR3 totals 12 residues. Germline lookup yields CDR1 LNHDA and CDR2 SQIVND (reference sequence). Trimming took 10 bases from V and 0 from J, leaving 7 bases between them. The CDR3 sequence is CATKSSYNEQFF. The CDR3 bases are TGTGCCACCAAGAGCTCCTACAATGAGCAGTTCTTC.

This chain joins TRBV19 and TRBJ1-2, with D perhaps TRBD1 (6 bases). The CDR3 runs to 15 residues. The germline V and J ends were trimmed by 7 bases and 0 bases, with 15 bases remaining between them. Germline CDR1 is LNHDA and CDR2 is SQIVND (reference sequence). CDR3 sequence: CASTPRTATNYGYTF. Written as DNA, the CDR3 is TGTGCCAGTACCCCCCGGACAGCTACTAACTATGGCTACACCTTC.

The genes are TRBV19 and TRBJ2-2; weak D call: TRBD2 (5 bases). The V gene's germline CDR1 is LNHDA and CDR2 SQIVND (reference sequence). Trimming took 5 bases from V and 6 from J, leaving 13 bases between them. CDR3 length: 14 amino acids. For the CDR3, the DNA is TGTGCCAGTAGTCGAGGTGGGAGTTCCGGGGAGCTGTTTTTT. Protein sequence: CASSRGGSSGELFF.

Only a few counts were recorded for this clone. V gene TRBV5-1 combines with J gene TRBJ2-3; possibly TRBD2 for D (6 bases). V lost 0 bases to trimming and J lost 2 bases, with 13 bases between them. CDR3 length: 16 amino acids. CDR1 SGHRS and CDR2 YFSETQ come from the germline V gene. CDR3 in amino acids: CASSLAGRSVTDTQYF. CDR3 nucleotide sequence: TGCGCCAGCAGCTTGGCCGGGAGATCGGTCACAGATACGCAGTATTTT.

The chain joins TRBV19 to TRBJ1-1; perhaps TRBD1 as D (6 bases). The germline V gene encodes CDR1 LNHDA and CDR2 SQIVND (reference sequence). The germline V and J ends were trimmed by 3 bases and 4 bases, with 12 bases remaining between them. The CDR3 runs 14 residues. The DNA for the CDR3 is TGTGCCAGTAGTATTGGGGGGGCGAGCACTGAAGCTTTCTTT. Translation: CASSIGGASTEAFF.

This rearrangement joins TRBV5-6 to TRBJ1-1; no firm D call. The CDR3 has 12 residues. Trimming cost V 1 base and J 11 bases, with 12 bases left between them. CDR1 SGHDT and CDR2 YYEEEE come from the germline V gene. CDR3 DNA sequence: TGTGCCAGCAGCTTGTACGGGGAGGATGCTTTCTTT. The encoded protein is CASSLYGEDAFF.

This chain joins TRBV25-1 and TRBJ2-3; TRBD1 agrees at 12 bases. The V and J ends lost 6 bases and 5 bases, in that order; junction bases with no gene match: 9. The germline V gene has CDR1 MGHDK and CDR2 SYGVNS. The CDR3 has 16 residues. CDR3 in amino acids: CASSPRDRGLRDTQYF. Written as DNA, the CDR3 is TGTGCCAGCAGCCCCCGGGACAGGGGGCTGCGAGATACGCAGTATTTT.

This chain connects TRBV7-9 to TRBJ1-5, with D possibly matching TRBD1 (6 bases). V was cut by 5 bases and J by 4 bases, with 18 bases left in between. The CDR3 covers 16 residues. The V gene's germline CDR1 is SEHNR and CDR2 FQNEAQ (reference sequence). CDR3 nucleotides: TGTGCCAGCAGCCGGACCCCGACAGGCCTTAATCAGCCCCAGCATTTT. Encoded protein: CASSRTPTGLNQPQHF.

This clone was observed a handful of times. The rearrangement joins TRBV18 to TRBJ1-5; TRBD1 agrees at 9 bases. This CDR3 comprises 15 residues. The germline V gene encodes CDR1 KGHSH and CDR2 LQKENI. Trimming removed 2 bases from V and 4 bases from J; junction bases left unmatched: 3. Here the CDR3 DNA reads TGTGCCAGCTCACCAGGGACAGGGTCAAATCAGCCCCAGCATTTT. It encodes CASSPGTGSNQPQHF.

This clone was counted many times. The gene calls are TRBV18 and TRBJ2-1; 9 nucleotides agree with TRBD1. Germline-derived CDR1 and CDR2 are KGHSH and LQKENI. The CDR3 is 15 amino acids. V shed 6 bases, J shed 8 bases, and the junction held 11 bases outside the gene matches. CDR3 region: CASSATGGSRDEQFF. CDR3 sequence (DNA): TGTGCCAGCTCCGCGACAGGGGGTTCTCGGGATGAGCAGTTCTTC.

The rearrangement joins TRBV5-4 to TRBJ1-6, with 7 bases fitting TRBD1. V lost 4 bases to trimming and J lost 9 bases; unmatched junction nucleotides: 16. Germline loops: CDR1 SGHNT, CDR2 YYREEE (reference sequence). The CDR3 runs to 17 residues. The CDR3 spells CASSPDTRQGWGSPLHF. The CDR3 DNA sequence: TGTGCCAGCAGCCCAGACACCCGACAGGGTTGGGGTTCACCCCTCCACTTT.

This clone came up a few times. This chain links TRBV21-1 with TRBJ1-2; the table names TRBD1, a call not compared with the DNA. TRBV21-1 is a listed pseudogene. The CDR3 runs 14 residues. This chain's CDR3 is CASSKVGAGHGYTF. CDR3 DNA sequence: TGTGCCAGCAGCAAAGTGGGGGCAGGGCATGGCTACACCTTC.

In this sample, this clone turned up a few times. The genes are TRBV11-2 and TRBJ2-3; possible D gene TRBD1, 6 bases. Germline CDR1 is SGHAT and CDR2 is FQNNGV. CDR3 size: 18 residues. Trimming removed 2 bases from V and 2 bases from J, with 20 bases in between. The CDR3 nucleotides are TGTGCCAGCAGCTTACGTTTTGGGGGCCGAGAGCTCACAGATACGCAGTATTTT. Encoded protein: CASSLRFGGRELTDTQYF.

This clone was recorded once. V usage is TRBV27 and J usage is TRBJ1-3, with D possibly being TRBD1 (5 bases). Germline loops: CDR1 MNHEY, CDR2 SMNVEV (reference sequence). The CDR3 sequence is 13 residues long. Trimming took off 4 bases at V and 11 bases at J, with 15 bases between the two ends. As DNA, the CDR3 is TGTGCCAGCAGTTCGGTCTTAGGGACTTCCATATATTTT. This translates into CASSSVLGTSIYF.

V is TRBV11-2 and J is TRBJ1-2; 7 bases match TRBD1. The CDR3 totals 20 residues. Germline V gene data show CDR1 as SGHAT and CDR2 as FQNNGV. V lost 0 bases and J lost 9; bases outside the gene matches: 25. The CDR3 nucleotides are TGTGCCAGCAGCTTAGATCTAGGGGGCAGCCCCGCTGGTCGTGCCTTTAGCTACACCTTC. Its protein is CASSLDLGGSPAGRAFSYTF.

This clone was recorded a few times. CDR3 sequence: CASSAPRGGISGNTIYF. The CDR3 DNA is TGTGCCAGCAGCGCGCCGCGTGGGGGGATCTCTGGAAACACCATATATTTT. The chain recombines TRBV9 with TRBJ1-3, with a weak D call TRBD1 (5 bases). Trimming took 3 bases from V and 0 from J, leaving 16 bases between them. Germline loops: CDR1 SGDLS, CDR2 YYNGEE. There are 17 residues in the CDR3.

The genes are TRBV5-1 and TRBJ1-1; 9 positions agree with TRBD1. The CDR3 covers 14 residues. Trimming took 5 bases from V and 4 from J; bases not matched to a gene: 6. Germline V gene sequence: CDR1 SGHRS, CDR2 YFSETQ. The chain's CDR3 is CASRRGQGTTEAFF. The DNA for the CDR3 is TGCGCCAGCAGAAGGGGACAGGGAACCACTGAAGCTTTCTTT.

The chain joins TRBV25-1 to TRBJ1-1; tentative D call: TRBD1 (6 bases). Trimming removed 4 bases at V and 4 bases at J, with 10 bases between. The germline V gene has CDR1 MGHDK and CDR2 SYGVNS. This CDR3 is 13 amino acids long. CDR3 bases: TGTGCCAGCAGTGTAACAGGGCGCACTGAAGCTTTCTTT. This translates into CASSVTGRTEAFF.

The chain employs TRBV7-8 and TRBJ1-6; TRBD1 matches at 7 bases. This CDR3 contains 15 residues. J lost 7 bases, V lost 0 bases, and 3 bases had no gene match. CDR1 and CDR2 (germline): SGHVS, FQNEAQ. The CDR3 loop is CASSLAGRGNSPLHF. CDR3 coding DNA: TGTGCCAGCAGCTTAGCTGGCAGGGGGAATTCACCCCTCCACTTT.

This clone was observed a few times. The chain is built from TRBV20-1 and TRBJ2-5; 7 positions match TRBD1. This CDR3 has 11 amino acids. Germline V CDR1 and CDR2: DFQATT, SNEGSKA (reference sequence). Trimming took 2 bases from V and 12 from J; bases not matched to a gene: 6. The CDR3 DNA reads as TGCAGTGCTAGACCGGGACAGCCAGAGTACTTC. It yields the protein CSARPGQPEYF.